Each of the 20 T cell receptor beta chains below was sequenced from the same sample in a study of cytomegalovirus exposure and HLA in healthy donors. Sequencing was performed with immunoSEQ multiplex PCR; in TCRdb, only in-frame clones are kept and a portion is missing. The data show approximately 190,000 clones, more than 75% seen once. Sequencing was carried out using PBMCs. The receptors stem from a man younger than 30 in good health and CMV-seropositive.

The CDR3 sequence: CASSRPGPSYEQYF. DNA of the CDR3: TGTGCCAGCTCACGACCGGGCCCCTCCTACGAGCAGTACTTC. The chain is built from TRBV18 and TRBJ2-7; D gene uncertain. Germline loops: CDR1 KGHSH, CDR2 LQKENI. The CDR3 has 14 amino acids. V lost 4 bases and J 0 bases, leaving 10 bases between the germline ends.

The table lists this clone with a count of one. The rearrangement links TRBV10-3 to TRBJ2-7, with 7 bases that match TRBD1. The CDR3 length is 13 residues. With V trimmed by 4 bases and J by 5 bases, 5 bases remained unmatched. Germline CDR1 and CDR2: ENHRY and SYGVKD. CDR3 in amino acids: CAISVTGVHEQYF. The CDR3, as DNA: TGTGCCATCAGTGTCACAGGGGTTCACGAGCAGTACTTC.

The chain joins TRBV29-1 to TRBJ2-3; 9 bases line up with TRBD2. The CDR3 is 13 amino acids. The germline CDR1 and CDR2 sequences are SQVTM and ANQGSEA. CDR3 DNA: TGCAGGGCTAGCGGGACCGGCACAGATACGCAGTATTTT. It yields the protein CRASGTGTDTQYF.

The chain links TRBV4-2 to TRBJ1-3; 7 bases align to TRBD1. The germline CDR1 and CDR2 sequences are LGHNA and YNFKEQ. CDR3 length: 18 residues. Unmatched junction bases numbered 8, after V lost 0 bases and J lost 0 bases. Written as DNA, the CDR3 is TGTGCCAGCAGCCAAGATCGGCGAGACAGGGACTCTGGAAACACCATATATTTT. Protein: CASSQDRRDRDSGNTIYF.

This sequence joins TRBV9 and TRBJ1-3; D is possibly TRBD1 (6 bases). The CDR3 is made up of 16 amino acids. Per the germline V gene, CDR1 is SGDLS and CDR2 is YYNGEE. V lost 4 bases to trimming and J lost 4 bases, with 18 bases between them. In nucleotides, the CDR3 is TGTGCCAGCAGCATCCCCAGGGGAGCAGGAGGAAACACCATATATTTT. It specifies CASSIPRGAGGNTIYF.

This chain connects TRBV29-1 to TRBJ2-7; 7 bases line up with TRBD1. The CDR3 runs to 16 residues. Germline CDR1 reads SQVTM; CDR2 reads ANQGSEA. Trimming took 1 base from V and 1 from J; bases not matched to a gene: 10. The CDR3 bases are TGCAGCGTTGAAGCGCCCGGGACAGCCTTTTCCTACGAGCAGTACTTC. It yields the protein CSVEAPGTAFSYEQYF.

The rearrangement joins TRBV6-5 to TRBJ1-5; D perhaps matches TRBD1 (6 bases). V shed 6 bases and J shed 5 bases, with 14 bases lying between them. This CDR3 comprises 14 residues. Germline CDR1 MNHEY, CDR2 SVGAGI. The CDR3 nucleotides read TGTGCCAGCAGGATAAGACAGGCCTATCAGCCCCAGCATTTT. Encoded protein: CASRIRQAYQPQHF.

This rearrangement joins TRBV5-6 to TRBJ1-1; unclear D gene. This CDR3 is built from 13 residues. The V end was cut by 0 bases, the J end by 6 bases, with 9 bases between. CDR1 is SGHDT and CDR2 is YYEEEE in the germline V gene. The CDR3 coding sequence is TGTGCCAGCAGCTTGGGGCCCTTTTCTGAAGCTTTCTTT. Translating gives CASSLGPFSEAFF.

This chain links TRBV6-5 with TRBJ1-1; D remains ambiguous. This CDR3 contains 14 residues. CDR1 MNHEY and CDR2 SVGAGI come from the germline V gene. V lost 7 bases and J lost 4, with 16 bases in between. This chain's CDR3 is CASNLVGRTTEAFF. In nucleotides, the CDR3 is TGTGCCAGCAACCTAGTTGGGAGGACCACTGAAGCTTTCTTT.

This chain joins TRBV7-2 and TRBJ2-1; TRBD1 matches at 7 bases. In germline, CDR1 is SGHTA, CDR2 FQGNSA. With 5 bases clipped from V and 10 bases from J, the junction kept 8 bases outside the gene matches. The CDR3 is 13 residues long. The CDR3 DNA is TGTGCCAGCAGCCCCCGAGGGGGCCGGGAGCAGTTCTTC. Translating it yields CASSPRGGREQFF.

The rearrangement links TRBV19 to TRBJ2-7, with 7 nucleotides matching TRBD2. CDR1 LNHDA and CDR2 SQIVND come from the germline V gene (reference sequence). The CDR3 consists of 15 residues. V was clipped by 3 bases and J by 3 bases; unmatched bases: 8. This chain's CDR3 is CASSIRSSGYYEQYF. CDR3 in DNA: TGTGCCAGTAGTATTCGATCTAGCGGTTACTACGAGCAGTACTTC. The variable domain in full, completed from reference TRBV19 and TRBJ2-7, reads DGGITQSPKYLFRKEGQNVTLSCEQNLNHDAMYWYRQDPGQGLRLIYYSQIVNDFQKGDIAEGYSVSREKKESFPLTVTSAQKNPTAFYLCASSIRSSGYYEQYFGPGTRLTVT.

CDR3 coding DNA: TGTGCCAGTAGTCAAGAGACCGTAGGGACTAGCGGGAGCTACTTC. Encoded protein: CASSQETVGTSGSYF. The chain carries TRBV19 and TRBJ2-7; 14 nucleotides agree with TRBD2. The CDR3 has 15 amino acids. Per the germline V gene, CDR1 is LNHDA and CDR2 is SQIVND (reference sequence). The V and J ends lost 5 bases and 13 bases, in that order; junction bases with no gene match: 13. Together with reference TRBV19 and TRBJ2-7, the CDR3 gives the full variable domain: DGGITQSPKYLFRKEGQNVTLSCEQNLNHDAMYWYRQDPGQGLRLIYYSQIVNDFQKGDIAEGYSVSREKKESFPLTVTSAQKNPTAFYLCASSQETVGTSGSYFGPGTRLTVT.

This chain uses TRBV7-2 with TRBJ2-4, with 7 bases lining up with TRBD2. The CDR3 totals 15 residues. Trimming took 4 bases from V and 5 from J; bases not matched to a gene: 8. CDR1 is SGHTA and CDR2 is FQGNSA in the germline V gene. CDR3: CASSSRLASENIQYF. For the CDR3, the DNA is TGTGCCAGCAGCTCCCGACTAGCCTCGGAAAACATTCAGTACTTC.

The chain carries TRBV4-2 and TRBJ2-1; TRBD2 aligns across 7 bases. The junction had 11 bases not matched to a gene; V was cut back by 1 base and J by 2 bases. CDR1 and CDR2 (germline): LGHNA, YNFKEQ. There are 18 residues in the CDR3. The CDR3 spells CASSQVPPGLAAYNEQFF. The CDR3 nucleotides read TGTGCCAGCAGCCAAGTCCCACCGGGGCTAGCGGCCTACAATGAGCAGTTCTTC.

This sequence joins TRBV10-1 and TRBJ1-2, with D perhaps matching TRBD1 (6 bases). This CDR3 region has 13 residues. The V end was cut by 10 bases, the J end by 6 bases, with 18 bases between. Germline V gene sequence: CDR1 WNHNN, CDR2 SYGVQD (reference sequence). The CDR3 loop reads CATFGGPRDGYTF. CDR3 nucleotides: TGCGCCACTTTTGGGGGCCCGAGGGATGGCTACACCTTC.

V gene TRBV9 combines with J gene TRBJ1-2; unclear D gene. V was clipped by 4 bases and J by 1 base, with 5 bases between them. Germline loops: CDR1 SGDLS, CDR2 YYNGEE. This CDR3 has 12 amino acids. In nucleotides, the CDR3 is TGTGCCAGCAGCCGGGATAACTATGGCTACACCTTC. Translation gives CASSRDNYGYTF. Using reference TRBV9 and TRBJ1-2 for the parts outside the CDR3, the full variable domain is DSGVTQTPKHLITATGQRVTLRCSPRSGDLSVYWYQQSLDQGLQFLIQYYNGEERAKGNILERFSAQQFPDLHSELNLSSLELGDSALYFCASSRDNYGYTFGSGTRLTVV.

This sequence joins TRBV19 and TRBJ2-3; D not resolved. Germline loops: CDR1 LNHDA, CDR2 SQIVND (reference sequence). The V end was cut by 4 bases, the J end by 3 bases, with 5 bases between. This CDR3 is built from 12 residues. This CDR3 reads CASSTRTDTQYF. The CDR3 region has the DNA TGTGCCAGTAGTACCCGGACAGATACGCAGTATTTT.

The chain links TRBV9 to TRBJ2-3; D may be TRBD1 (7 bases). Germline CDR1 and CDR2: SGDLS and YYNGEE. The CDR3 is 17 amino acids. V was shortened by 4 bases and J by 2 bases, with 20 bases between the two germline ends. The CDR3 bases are TGTGCCAGCAGCCCCCAATGGAGGGGGCGTTTCACAGATACGCAGTATTTT. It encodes CASSPQWRGRFTDTQYF.

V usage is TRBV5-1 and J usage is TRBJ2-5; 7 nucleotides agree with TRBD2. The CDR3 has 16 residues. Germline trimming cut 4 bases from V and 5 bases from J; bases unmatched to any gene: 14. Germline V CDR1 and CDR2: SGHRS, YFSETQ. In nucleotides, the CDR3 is TGCGCCAGCAGCCCCCTGACTAGCCGGGTTGGGGAGACCCAGTACTTC. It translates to CASSPLTSRVGETQYF.

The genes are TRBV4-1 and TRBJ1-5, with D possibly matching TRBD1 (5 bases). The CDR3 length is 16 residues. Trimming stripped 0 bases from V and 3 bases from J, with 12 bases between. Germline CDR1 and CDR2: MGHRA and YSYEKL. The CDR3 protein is CASSQEGQGINQPQHF. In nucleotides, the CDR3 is TGCGCCAGCAGCCAAGAGGGTCAGGGAATCAATCAGCCCCAGCATTTT.